The entry below describes one T cell receptor (beta chain). As yet, its antigen is unknown. Germline CDR1 SGHTA, CDR2 FQGNSA. The CDR3 contains 13 residues. The V and J ends lost 5 bases and 3 bases respectively, with 10 bases between them. The data are from a study of T-cell memory formation after mild COVID-19. Overall study context: TCR clusters mostly belonged to single donors. Whole-study results and caveats: Memory sampled before infection contained some responding clones, suggesting cross-reactive memory joined. A balance of CD4 and CD8 characterized clones contracting day 15 to 85, whereas later expanders leaned CD4+. The main location of contracting CD4+ clones was CM and EM, and that of contracting CD8+ clones was EMRA.

One entry per CDR3 protein, called by TCRdb with MiXCR from the 5' RACE reads. The sample includes under 250,000 distinct CDR3 sequences, over 8.5% seen only once; the top ten take 22%. This sequence originates from a young man who had mild COVID-19 (a few samples of this study predate the infection). Cell type and time point are not known. The sequencing sample was made of PBMCs or a T cell subset sorted from them (not recorded which). V is TRBV7-2 and J is TRBJ1-2; no definite D call. The CDR3 sequence is CASSLGRYYGYTF. CDR3 coding DNA: TGTGCCAGCAGCCTTGGACGGTACTATGGCTACACCTTC.